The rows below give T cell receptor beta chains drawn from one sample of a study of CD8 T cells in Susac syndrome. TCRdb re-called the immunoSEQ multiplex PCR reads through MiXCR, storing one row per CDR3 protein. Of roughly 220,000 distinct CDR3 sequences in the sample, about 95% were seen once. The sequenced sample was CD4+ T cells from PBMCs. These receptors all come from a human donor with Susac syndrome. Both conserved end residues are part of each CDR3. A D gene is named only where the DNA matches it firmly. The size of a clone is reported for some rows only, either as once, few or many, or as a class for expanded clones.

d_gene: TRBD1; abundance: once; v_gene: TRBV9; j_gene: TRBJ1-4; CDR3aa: CASSAGTGINEKLFF; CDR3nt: TGTGCCAGCAGCGCCGGGACAGGGATTAATGAAAAACTGTTTTTT
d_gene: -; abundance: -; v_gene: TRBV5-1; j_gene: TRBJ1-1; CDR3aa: CASSRARDTEAFF; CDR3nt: TGCGCCAGCAGCCGCGCACGCGACACTGAAGCTTTCTTT
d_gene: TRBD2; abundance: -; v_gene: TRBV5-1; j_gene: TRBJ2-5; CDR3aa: CASSLAGEQETQYF; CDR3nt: TGCGCCAGCAGCTTAGCGGGGGAGCAAGAGACCCAGTACTTC
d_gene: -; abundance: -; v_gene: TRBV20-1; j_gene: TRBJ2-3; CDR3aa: CSLLGPTNTQYF; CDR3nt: TGCAGTTTGCTGGGTCCAACCAATACGCAGTATTTT
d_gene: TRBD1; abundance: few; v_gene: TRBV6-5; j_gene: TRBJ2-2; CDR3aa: CASSLDRDTGELFF; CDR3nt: TGTGCCAGCAGTCTTGACAGGGACACCGGGGAGCTGTTTTTT
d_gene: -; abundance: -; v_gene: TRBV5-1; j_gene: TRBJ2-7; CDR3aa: CASSFGSSGIYEQYF; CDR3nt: TGCGCCAGCAGCTTTGGAAGCAGCGGTATTTACGAGCAGTACTTC
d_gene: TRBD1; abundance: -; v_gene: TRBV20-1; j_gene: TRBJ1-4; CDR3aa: CSASYRGREKLFF; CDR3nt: TGCAGTGCTAGCTACAGGGGGCGAGAAAAACTGTTTTTT
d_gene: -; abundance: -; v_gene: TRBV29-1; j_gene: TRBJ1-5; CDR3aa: CSVDRRHNQPQHF; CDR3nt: TGCAGCGTTGATAGACGGCACAATCAGCCCCAGCATTTT
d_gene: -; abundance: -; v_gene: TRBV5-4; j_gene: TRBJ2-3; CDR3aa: CASSWGSGSDTQYF; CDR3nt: TGTGCCAGCAGCTGGGGGAGCGGATCAGATACGCAGTATTTT
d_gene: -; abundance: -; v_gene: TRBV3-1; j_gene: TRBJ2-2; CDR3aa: CASSHRGRQPGELFF; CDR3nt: TGTGCCAGCAGCCACCGAGGGAGACAGCCCGGGGAGCTGTTTTTT
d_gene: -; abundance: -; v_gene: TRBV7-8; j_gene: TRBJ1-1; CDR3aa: CASSLAESGKAFF; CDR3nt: TGTGCCAGCAGCTTAGCGGAGAGCGGGAAAGCTTTCTTT
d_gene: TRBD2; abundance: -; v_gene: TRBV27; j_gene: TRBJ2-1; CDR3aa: CASSSSGTTLKSSYNEQFF; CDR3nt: TGTGCCAGCAGTTCCTCCGGGACTACCCTAAAGAGCTCCTACAATGAGCAGTTCTTC
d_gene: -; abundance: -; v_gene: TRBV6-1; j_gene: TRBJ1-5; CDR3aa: CASTAFNQPQHF; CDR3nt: TGTGCCAGCACGGCCTTCAATCAGCCCCAGCATTTT
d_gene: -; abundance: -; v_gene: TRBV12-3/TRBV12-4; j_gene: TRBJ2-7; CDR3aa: CASSLAHGGYEQYF; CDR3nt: TGTGCCAGCAGTTTAGCGCACGGGGGCTACGAGCAGTACTTC
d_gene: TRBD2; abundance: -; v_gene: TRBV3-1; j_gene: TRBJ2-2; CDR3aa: CASSQGGTSGTGELFF; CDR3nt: TGTGCCAGCAGCCAAGGGGGGACTAGCGGAACCGGGGAGCTGTTTTTT
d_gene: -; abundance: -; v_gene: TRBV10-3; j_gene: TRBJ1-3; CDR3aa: CATRDNSGNTIYF; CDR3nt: TGTGCCACCAGGGACAACTCTGGAAACACCATATATTTT
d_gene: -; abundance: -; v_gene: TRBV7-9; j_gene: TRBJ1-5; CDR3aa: CASSLGVHQPQHF; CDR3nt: TGTGCCAGCAGCTTAGGAGTACATCAGCCCCAGCATTTT
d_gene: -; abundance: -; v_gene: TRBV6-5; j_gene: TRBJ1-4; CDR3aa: CASSSSGKLFF; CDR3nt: TGTGCCAGCAGCTCCTCGGGAAAACTGTTTTTT
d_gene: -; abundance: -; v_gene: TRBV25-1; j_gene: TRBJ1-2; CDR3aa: CASRESGGDGYTF; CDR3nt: TGTGCCAGCAGGGAATCCGGGGGCGACGGCTACACCTTC
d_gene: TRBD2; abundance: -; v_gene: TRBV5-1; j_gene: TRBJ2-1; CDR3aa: CASSLEVVAGGNEQFF; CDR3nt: TGCGCCAGCAGCTTGGAGGTAGTAGCGGGGGGGAATGAGCAGTTCTTC
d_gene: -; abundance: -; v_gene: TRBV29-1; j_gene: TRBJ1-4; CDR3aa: CSVEDLGAANEKLFF; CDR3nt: TGCAGCGTTGAAGATTTAGGGGCGGCTAATGAAAAACTGTTTTTT
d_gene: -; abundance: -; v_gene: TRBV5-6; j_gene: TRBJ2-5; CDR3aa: CASSPGRSLFLEETQYF; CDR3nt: TGTGCCAGCAGCCCAGGGCGCAGTCTCTTTTTGGAAGAGACCCAGTACTTC
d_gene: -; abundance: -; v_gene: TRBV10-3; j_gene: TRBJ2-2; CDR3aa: CAISESKGNANTGELFF; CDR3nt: TGTGCCATCAGTGAGTCGAAGGGGAACGCGAACACCGGGGAGCTGTTTTTT
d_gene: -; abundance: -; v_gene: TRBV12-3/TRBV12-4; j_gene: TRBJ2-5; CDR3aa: CASSFEGRGETQYF; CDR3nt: TGTGCCAGCAGTTTCGAGGGCAGAGGAGAGACCCAGTACTTC
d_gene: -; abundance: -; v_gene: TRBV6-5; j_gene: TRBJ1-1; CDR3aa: CASSYSPGPTNTEAFF; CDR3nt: TGTGCCAGCAGTTACTCCCCGGGACCGACGAACACTGAAGCTTTCTTT
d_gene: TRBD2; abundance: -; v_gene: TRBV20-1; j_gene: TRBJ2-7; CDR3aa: CSAPGLAPYEQYF; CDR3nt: TGCAGTGCTCCCGGACTAGCTCCCTACGAGCAGTACTTC
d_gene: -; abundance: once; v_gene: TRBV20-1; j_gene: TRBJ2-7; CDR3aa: CSARDNRSKGQYF; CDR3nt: TGCAGTGCTAGAGATAATCGTAGTAAAGGACAGTACTTC
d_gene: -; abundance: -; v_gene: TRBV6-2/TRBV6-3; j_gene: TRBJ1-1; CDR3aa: CASSYAGSPEAFF; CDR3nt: TGTGCCAGCAGTTACGCGGGCAGCCCTGAAGCTTTCTTT
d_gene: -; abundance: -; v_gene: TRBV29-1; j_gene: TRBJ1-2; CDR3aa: CSVGGEGLANYGYTF; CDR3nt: TGCAGCGTTGGTGGGGAGGGATTAGCTAACTATGGCTACACCTTC
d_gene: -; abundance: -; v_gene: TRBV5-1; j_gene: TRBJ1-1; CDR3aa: CASSLGRGDATEAFF; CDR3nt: TGCGCCAGCAGCTTAGGGCGGGGGGACGCCACTGAAGCTTTCTTT
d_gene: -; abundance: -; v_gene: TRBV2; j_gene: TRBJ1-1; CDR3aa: CASSEDFVNTEAFF; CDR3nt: TGTGCCAGCAGTGAGGATTTTGTGAACACTGAAGCTTTCTTT
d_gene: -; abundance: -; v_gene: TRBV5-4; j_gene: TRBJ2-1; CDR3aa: CASSLSSDSYNEQFF; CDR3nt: TGTGCCAGCAGCTTGTCCAGCGACTCCTACAATGAGCAGTTCTTC
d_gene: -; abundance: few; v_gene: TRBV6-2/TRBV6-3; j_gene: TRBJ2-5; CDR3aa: CASSYSGTQYF; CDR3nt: TGTGCCAGCAGTTACAGTGGGACCCAGTACTTC
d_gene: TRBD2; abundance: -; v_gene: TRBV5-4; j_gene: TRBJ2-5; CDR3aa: CASGTSGGQETQYF; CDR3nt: TGTGCCAGCGGGACTAGCGGGGGCCAAGAGACCCAGTACTTC
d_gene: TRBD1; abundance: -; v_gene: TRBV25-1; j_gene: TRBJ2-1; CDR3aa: CASSLTGGEGEQFF; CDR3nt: TGTGCCAGCAGCTTAACAGGGGGCGAGGGTGAGCAGTTCTTC
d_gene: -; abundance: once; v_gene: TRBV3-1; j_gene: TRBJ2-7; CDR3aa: CASSQGLSLGGASYEQYF; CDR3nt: TGTGCCAGCAGCCAAGGACTTTCTTTGGGGGGGGCCTCCTACGAGCAGTACTTC
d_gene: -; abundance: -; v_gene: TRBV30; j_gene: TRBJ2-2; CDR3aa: CAWKSGDSNTGELFF; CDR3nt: TGTGCCTGGAAGAGTGGGGACTCGAACACCGGGGAGCTGTTTTTT
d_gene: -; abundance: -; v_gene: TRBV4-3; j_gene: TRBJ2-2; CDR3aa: CASSQEVVGASAGELFF; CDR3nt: TGCGCCAGCAGCCAAGAGGTCGTGGGGGCTTCCGCCGGGGAGCTGTTTTTT
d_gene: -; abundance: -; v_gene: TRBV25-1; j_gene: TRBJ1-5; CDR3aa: CASSESRVNQPQHF; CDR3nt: TGTGCCAGCAGTGAATCCAGGGTAAATCAGCCCCAGCATTTT
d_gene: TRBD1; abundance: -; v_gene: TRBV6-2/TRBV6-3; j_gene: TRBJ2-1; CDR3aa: CASSPIRTGAYNEQFF; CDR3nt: TGTGCCAGCAGCCCCATCCGGACAGGGGCCTACAATGAGCAGTTCTTC
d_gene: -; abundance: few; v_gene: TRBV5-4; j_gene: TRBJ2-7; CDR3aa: CASSLGVGGSYEQYF; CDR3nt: TGTGCCAGCAGCTTGGGGGTGGGGGGTTCCTACGAGCAGTACTTC
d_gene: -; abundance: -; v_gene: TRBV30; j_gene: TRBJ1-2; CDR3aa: CAWSVAVYGYTF; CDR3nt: TGTGCCTGGAGTGTGGCAGTCTATGGCTACACCTTC
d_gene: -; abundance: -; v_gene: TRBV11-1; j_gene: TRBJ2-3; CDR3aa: CASSLVPTDTQYF; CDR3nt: TGTGCCAGCAGCTTAGTTCCCACAGATACGCAGTATTTT
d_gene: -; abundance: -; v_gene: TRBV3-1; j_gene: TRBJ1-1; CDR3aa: CASTLGGAGTEAFF; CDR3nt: TGTGCCAGCACGCTCGGGGGGGCTGGCACTGAAGCTTTCTTT
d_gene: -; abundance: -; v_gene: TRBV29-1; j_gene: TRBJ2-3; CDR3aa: CSVDPVRDTQYF; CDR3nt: TGCAGCGTTGACCCGGTCAGAGATACGCAGTATTTT